These 15 T cell receptor beta chains were sequenced from one sample in a study of OX40 agonist ivuxolimab in advanced cancers. The data were produced by immunoSEQ multiplex PCR, yet TCRdb's version contains in-frame clones alone and is incomplete. This table holds tens of thousands of clones, about nine tenths found once. Sequenced here: CD4+ or CD8+ T cells sorted from blood, sampled in a trial of the OX40 agonist ivuxolimab. These receptors all stem from an adult with an advanced solid tumor such as melanoma, head and neck, liver or kidney cancer.

This CDR3 reads CASSFSTGMNTEAFF. The CDR3 nucleotides are TGTGCCAGCAGCTTCTCGACAGGAATGAACACTGAAGCTTTCTTT. This chain connects TRBV5-5 to TRBJ1-1; the D gene is possibly TRBD1 (6 bases). V lost 2 bases to trimming and J lost 0 bases, with 11 bases between them. Germline CDR1 SGHKS, CDR2 YYEKEE (reference sequence). The CDR3 loop spans 15 amino acids.

The chain joins TRBV27 to TRBJ2-1; TRBD2 matches 7 bases. In germline, CDR1 is MNHEY, CDR2 SMNVEV (reference sequence). J lost 5 bases, V lost 4 bases, and 5 bases had no gene match. There are 14 residues in the CDR3. CDR3 sequence reads: CASSSVLADNEQFF. The CDR3 DNA is TGTGCCAGCAGTTCGGTGCTAGCGGACAATGAGCAGTTCTTC.

The V call is TRBV2, the J call TRBJ2-7, with 9 bases identical to TRBD1. This CDR3 region has 15 residues. Germline loops: CDR1 SNHLY, CDR2 FYNNEI. The V and J ends lost 6 bases and 0 bases, in that order; junction bases with no gene match: 6. The CDR3 bases are TGTGCCAGCAGCGGGGACAGGGATTCCTCCTACGAGCAGTACTTC. Its protein is CASSGDRDSSYEQYF.

This clone has only a few counts. The genes are TRBV10-1 and TRBJ2-3; D may match TRBD1 or TRBD2 (5 bases each). This CDR3 is built from 14 residues. V was cut by 4 bases and J by 6 bases, with 14 bases left in between. Germline CDR1 is WNHNN and CDR2 is SYGVQD (reference sequence). The CDR3 region has the DNA TGCGCCAGCAGTGGAGGGGTCACAACGGATACGCAGTATTTT. Translated, it gives CASSGGVTTDTQYF.

J is TRBJ2-1 and V is TRBV10-3, with 9 bases lining up with TRBD1. This CDR3 comprises 18 residues. V was clipped by 10 bases and J by 0 bases; unmatched bases: 16. CDR1 ENHRY and CDR2 SYGVKD come from the germline V gene. CDR3 in DNA: TGTGCCACCACAACCGGGACAGGGTTGGGAGGCTCCTACAATGAGCAGTTCTTC. It yields the protein CATTTGTGLGGSYNEQFF.

The chain has TRBV7-6 and TRBJ2-2, with no clear D. V lost 1 base, J lost 5 bases, and 11 bases lay in between. Germline V CDR1 and CDR2: SGHVS, FNYEAQ. The CDR3 sequence is 15 residues long. CDR3 sequence (DNA): TGTGCCAGCAGCTTAGAATCGGTTCGGACCGGGGAGCTGTTTTTT. This encodes CASSLESVRTGELFF.

J is TRBJ1-1 and V is TRBV18; 9 bases fit TRBD1. Germline lookup yields CDR1 KGHSH and CDR2 LQKENI. The CDR3 contains 14 residues. Germline trimming cut 6 bases from V and 2 bases from J; bases unmatched to any gene: 4. The CDR3 here is CASSRDRENTEAFF. The CDR3 DNA reads as TGTGCCAGCTCGCGGGACAGGGAAAACACTGAAGCTTTCTTT.

The gene calls are TRBV5-1 and TRBJ2-7, with D hard to call. The CDR3 loop spans 11 amino acids. V was trimmed by 4 bases and J by 0 bases, leaving 2 bases between them. Germline-derived CDR1 and CDR2 are SGHRS and YFSETQ. The CDR3 DNA reads TGCGCCAGCAGCCGCTCCTACGAGCAGTACTTC. Translation: CASSRSYEQYF.

J is TRBJ2-3 and V is TRBV2, with D perhaps being TRBD1 or TRBD2 (5 bases each). V was pared by 8 bases and J by 2 bases, with 17 bases between. Looked up from germline, CDR1 is SNHLY and CDR2 is FYNNEI. The CDR3 consists of 15 residues. The CDR3 protein is CASLGVGLPTDTQYF. In DNA form, the CDR3 reads TGTGCCAGCCTGGGGGTAGGCCTTCCCACAGATACGCAGTATTTT.

The rearrangement uses TRBV4-3 and TRBJ2-7, with D perhaps TRBD2 (5 bases). Deletions cut 1 base from V and 5 bases from J, with 12 bases between. This CDR3 contains 14 residues. Germline V gene data show CDR1 as LGHNA and CDR2 as YSLEER. The CDR3: CASSQVGSRHEQYF. CDR3 nucleotides: TGCGCCAGCAGCCAAGTGGGGAGTCGGCACGAGCAGTACTTC.

The V and J genes are TRBV7-9 and TRBJ2-3; the match to TRBD2 covers 7 bases. Germline V gene lookup returns CDR1 SEHNR and CDR2 FQNEAQ (reference sequence). Trimming at V came to 8 bases and at J to 6 bases, leaving 14 bases not matched to a gene. The CDR3 is 15 residues long. The CDR3 reads CASVPGGRGVDTQYF. In DNA form, the CDR3 reads TGTGCCAGCGTCCCGGGCGGGAGAGGGGTTGATACGCAGTATTTT.

The rearrangement joins TRBV29-1 to TRBJ2-5, with D tentatively TRBD1 (6 bases). CDR1 and CDR2 (germline): SQVTM, ANQGSEA. Trimming pared 7 bases from V and 2 bases from J, leaving 11 bases between. This CDR3 comprises 12 residues. CDR3 loop: CSGVRGQETQYF. CDR3 nucleotides: TGCAGCGGAGTCAGGGGACAAGAGACCCAGTACTTC.

The V and J genes are TRBV7-6 and TRBJ2-2; TRBD1 aligns across 7 bases. CDR3 size: 16 residues. The germline gives CDR1 SGHVS, CDR2 FNYEAQ. V lost 5 bases to trimming and J lost 4 bases; unmatched junction nucleotides: 10. DNA for the CDR3: TGTGCCAGCAGCGACCGACAGGGTTTGAGCACCGGGGAGCTGTTTTTT. As protein: CASSDRQGLSTGELFF.

The chain employs TRBV27 and TRBJ1-1, with D tentatively TRBD1 (5 bases). Germline loops: CDR1 MNHEY, CDR2 SMNVEV (reference sequence). The CDR3 runs 14 residues. With 7 bases removed from V and 1 base from J, the gap between germline ends came to 13 bases. The CDR3 reads CASMEQGENTEAFF. For the CDR3, the DNA is TGTGCCAGCATGGAGCAGGGCGAGAACACTGAAGCTTTCTTT.

The chain carries TRBV5-1 and TRBJ2-1, with D possibly being TRBD1 (5 bases). This CDR3 has 12 amino acids. Germline assignment: CDR1 SGHRS and CDR2 YFSETQ. V lost 4 bases, J lost 4 bases, and 6 bases lay in between. CDR3 DNA sequence: TGCGCCAGCAGCGACAGATACAATGAGCAGTTCTTC. This sequence encodes CASSDRYNEQFF.